Presented here are 20 T cell receptor beta chains from one specimen sequenced in a study of neurological immune-mediated disorders. TCRdb re-analysed the 5' RACE reads in MiXCR, keeping a single row per CDR3 protein. In the table there are 55,000 to 75,000 distinct CDR3 sequences, around 5% of which are singletons. Sequencing used PBMCs. The source of these receptors is a human donor with multiple sclerosis. The donor label of this sample is uncertain.

The CDR3 loop reads CASSYSTGGGNQPQHF. CDR3 nucleotide sequence: TGTGCCAGCAGTTACTCGACGGGGGGAGGCAATCAGCCCCAGCATTTT. This chain joins TRBV6-2 or TRBV6-3 and TRBJ1-5, with D maybe TRBD1 (5 bases). V shed 0 bases and J shed 2 bases, with 11 bases lying between them. There are 16 residues in the CDR3. Germline V lookup: CDR1 MNHEY, CDR2 SVGEGT.

There are many counts of this clonotype. The rearrangement links TRBV10-3 to TRBJ2-3; possible D gene TRBD2, 5 bases. V lost 0 bases to trimming and J lost 2 bases, with 12 bases between them. Germline CDR1 ENHRY, CDR2 SYGVKD. The CDR3 consists of 16 residues. CDR3 region: CAISESQRGSTDTQYF. The CDR3 DNA reads TGTGCCATCAGTGAGTCACAGAGAGGGTCCACAGATACGCAGTATTTT.

This clonotype came up many times. The chain links TRBV20-1 to TRBJ2-7; possibly TRBD1 for D (5 bases). Germline assignment: CDR1 DFQATT and CDR2 SNEGSKA (reference sequence). The CDR3 spans 13 residues. Trimming shortened V by 6 bases and J by 5 bases, and 17 bases separated the two germline ends. As DNA, the CDR3 is TGCAGTGCCGAGCAGGGCCACCTAAACGAGCAGTACTTC. Its translation is CSAEQGHLNEQYF.

The sample holds many counts of this clonotype. The gene calls are TRBV6-5 and TRBJ1-3, with unresolved D. Trimming left V 8 bases short and J 4 bases short, with 6 bases between. CDR1 is MNHEY and CDR2 is SVGAGI in the germline V gene. The CDR3 contains 11 residues. For the CDR3, the DNA is TGTGCCAGCGAAGGGGGAAACACCATATATTTT. Protein sequence: CASEGGNTIYF.

This clonotype was observed at least ten times. The rearrangement uses TRBV5-1 and TRBJ1-6; D gene ambiguous. The CDR3 spans 14 residues. The germline V and J ends were trimmed by 1 base and 8 bases, with 10 bases remaining between them. Germline CDR1 and CDR2: SGHRS and YFSETQ. CDR3 region: CASSLKFGDSPLHF. In DNA, the CDR3 is TGCGCCAGCAGCTTGAAATTTGGGGATTCACCCCTCCACTTT.

This clonotype was counted many times. The gene calls are TRBV13 and TRBJ1-1; 10 bases are shared with TRBD1. There are 19 residues in the CDR3. V lost 1 base to trimming and J lost 3 bases; unmatched junction nucleotides: 14. In germline, CDR1 is PRHDT, CDR2 FYEKMQ (reference sequence). For the CDR3, the DNA is TGTGCCAGCAGCTTAGTCCGGAATCCGGGACAGGGGTTGTACACTGAAGCTTTCTTT. Its translation: CASSLVRNPGQGLYTEAFF.

Notes on this clonotype: A read error may be the cause here, since a much bigger clone is one base away. The conserved phenylalanine or tryptophan is not found at the CDR3 terminus, so this likely reflects a read error. The chain has TRBV7-2 and TRBJ2-7; D is unresolved. Germline V gene lookup returns CDR1 SGHTA and CDR2 FQGNSA. Trimming shortened V by 6 bases and J by 5 bases, and 11 bases separated the two germline ends. The CDR3 runs 12 residues. DNA of the CDR3: TGTGCCAGCAGTTCCACGTGGAACGAGCAGTACTAC. It encodes CASSSTWNEQYY.

Ten or more counts support this clonotype. This chain connects TRBV15 to TRBJ2-7; TRBD2 matches at 7 bases. The CDR3 sequence is 14 residues long. Germline V CDR1 and CDR2: LNHNV, YYDKDF (reference sequence). The V and J ends lost 5 bases and 6 bases, in that order; junction bases with no gene match: 10. For the CDR3, the DNA is TGTGCCACCAGCCCCCAGGCGGGGGAAGGCGAGCAGTACTTC. Protein: CATSPQAGEGEQYF.

This clonotype has ten or more counts. The chain employs TRBV25-1 and TRBJ2-6; D not resolved. CDR3 length equals 17 residues. V dropped 6 bases and J dropped 4 bases, with 19 bases sitting between them. The germline V gene has CDR1 MGHDK and CDR2 SYGVNS. The CDR3 sequence: CASSRTGPAAGANVLTF. CDR3 DNA sequence: TGTGCCAGCAGCCGGACCGGGCCGGCAGCAGGGGCCAACGTCCTGACTTTC.

This clonotype has a count of ten or more. V and J are TRBV5-1 and TRBJ2-3, with 9 bases identical to TRBD2. The CDR3 length is 17 residues. Germline CDR1 is SGHRS and CDR2 is YFSETQ. The junction had 9 bases not matched to a gene; V was cut back by 4 bases and J by 0 bases. CDR3 protein: CASSGGGAWRSTDTQYF. CDR3 DNA: TGCGCCAGCAGCGGCGGGGGGGCCTGGCGTAGCACAGATACGCAGTATTTT. Full variable domain (rest looked up from reference TRBV5-1 and TRBJ2-3): KAGVTQTPRYLIKTRGQQVTLSCSPISGHRSVSWYQQTPGQGLQFLFEYFSETQRNKGNFPGRFSGRQFSNSRSEMNVSTLELGDSALYLCASSGGGAWRSTDTQYFGPGTRLTVL.

This clonotype occurred many times. This chain connects TRBV5-1 to TRBJ2-7, with 8 nucleotides matching TRBD1. J gave up 6 bases and V 4 bases, and 3 bases lay outside the gene matches. This CDR3 region has 12 residues. CDR1 is SGHRS and CDR2 is YFSETQ in the germline V gene. This chain's CDR3 is CASSNQGAEQYF. The CDR3, as DNA: TGCGCCAGCAGCAACCAGGGGGCCGAGCAGTACTTC.

Ten or more counts support this clonotype. The genes are TRBV27 and TRBJ1-1; D unclear. The CDR3 spans 14 residues. The germline V gene encodes CDR1 MNHEY and CDR2 SMNVEV (reference sequence). Trimming shortened V by 7 bases and J by 11 bases, and 23 bases separated the two germline ends. CDR3 region: CASTDGRNQVGAFF. The CDR3 DNA reads as TGTGCCAGCACCGATGGACGGAATCAAGTGGGTGCTTTCTTT.

This clonotype has a count of ten or more. The chain has TRBV7-2 and TRBJ2-7, with D maybe TRBD2 (5 bases). Germline V lookup: CDR1 SGHTA, CDR2 FQGNSA. The CDR3 is 13 amino acids. V lost 5 bases and J lost 4, with 12 bases in between. Written as DNA, the CDR3 is TGTGCCAGCAGCGAGCAGCGGAGGTACGAGCAGTACTTC. This encodes CASSEQRRYEQYF.

This clonotype has a count of ten or more. The chain employs TRBV6-6 and TRBJ2-5; TRBD2 matches at 10 bases. Unmatched junction bases numbered 11, after V lost 2 bases and J lost 5 bases. This CDR3 has 17 residues. Germline loops: CDR1 MNHNY, CDR2 SVGAGI (reference sequence). The DNA for the CDR3 is TGTGCCAGCAGTTACCGGACGTTAGCGGGGGGCCGGGAGACCCAGTACTTC. Encoded protein: CASSYRTLAGGRETQYF.

In its sample, this clonotype was seen many times. The chain has TRBV20-1 and TRBJ2-1; D unresolved. The CDR3 covers 14 residues. V shed 6 bases and J shed 4 bases, with 16 bases lying between them. Germline CDR1 and CDR2: DFQATT and SNEGSKA (reference sequence). The CDR3 spells CSALTPFGYNEQFF. The CDR3 DNA sequence: TGCAGTGCCCTGACCCCTTTTGGGTACAATGAGCAGTTCTTC.

The table lists this clonotype with many counts. The V and J genes are TRBV6-6 and TRBJ2-2, with TRBD1 matching over 9 bases. The V gene end was trimmed by 6 bases and the J gene end by 2 bases; junction bases not matched to a gene: 7. Germline V CDR1 and CDR2: MNHNY, SVGAGI (reference sequence). CDR3 length: 16 residues. For the CDR3, the DNA is TGTGCCAGCAGAACATTACAGGGGGCCAACACCGGGGAGCTGTTTTTT. This codes for CASRTLQGANTGELFF.

This clonotype was counted ten times or more. V is TRBV20-1 and J is TRBJ2-1; weak D call: TRBD1 (6 bases). This CDR3 region has 12 residues. Germline values: CDR1 DFQATT, CDR2 SNEGSKA (reference sequence). The V and J ends lost 5 bases and 9 bases respectively, with 14 bases between them. CDR3 bases: TGCAGTGCTGACTATTCCAGGGGTGAGCAGTTCTTC. Residues: CSADYSRGEQFF.

This clonotype has a count of ten or more. V usage is TRBV5-1 and J usage is TRBJ2-7; D might be TRBD1 (6 bases). The CDR3 length is 14 residues. Trimming took 1 base from V and 5 from J, leaving 13 bases between them. Germline V gene lookup returns CDR1 SGHRS and CDR2 YFSETQ. CDR3 nucleotide sequence: TGCGCCAGCAGCTTGTCCCAGGGGATCGACGAGCAGTACTTC. Protein: CASSLSQGIDEQYF. Combining the CDR3 with reference TRBV5-1 and TRBJ2-7 gives the whole variable domain KAGVTQTPRYLIKTRGQQVTLSCSPISGHRSVSWYQQTPGQGLQFLFEYFSETQRNKGNFPGRFSGRQFSNSRSEMNVSTLELGDSALYLCASSLSQGIDEQYFGPGTRLTVT.

The chain links TRBV6-1 to TRBJ1-5, with no clear D. The CDR3 has 14 amino acids. CDR1 and CDR2 (germline): MNHNS, SASEGT. The V end lost 3 bases, the J end lost 6 bases, and 12 bases lay between the germline ends. The DNA of the CDR3 is TGTGCCAGCAGTGAGTTCGGAGCAGGTCAGCCCCAGCATTTT. Its protein product is CASSEFGAGQPQHF.

Many counts were recorded for this clonotype. The chain links TRBV20-1 to TRBJ2-3, with a tentative D call TRBD2 (5 bases). This CDR3 has 14 residues. Trimming took off 0 bases at V and 4 bases at J, with 11 bases between the two ends. The germline gives CDR1 DFQATT, CDR2 SNEGSKA (reference sequence). The DNA of the CDR3 is TGCAGTGCTAGAGATCGCGCCGGGGCAGATACGCAGTATTTT. This codes for CSARDRAGADTQYF.